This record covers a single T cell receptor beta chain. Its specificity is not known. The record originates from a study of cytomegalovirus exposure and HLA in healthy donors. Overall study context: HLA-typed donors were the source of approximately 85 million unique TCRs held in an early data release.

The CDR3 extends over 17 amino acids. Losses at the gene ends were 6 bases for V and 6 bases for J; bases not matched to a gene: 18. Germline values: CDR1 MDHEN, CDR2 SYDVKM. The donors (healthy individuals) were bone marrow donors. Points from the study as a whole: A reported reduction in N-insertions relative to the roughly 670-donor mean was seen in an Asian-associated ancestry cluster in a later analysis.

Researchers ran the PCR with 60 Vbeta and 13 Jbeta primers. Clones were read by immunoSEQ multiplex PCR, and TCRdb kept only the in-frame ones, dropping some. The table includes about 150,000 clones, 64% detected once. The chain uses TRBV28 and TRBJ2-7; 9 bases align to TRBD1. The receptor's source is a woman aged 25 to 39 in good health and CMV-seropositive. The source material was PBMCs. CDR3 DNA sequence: TGTGCCAGCAGCCCCTACAGGGGGCGGTTATTCGGGACCGAGCAGTACTTC. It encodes CASSPYRGRLFGTEQYF. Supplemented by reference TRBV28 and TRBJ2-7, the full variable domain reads DVKVTQSSRYLVKRTGEKVFLECVQDMDHENMFWYRQDPGLGLRLIYFSYDVKMKEKGDIPEGYSVSREKKERFSLILESASTNQTSMYLCASSPYRGRLFGTEQYFGPGTRLTVT.